A selection of T cell receptor beta chains follows, all from one sample in a study of blood T cell repertoires in COVID-19. Here immunoSEQ multiplex PCR was the method, and the copy in TCRdb shows in-frame clones only, minus some. The sample contains around 300,000 clones, around 86% of which appear only once. Sequenced input: peripheral blood. These receptors were collected from a man aged 45-65 years with acute or convalescent COVID-19. The CDR3 runs from the conserved cysteine through the conserved F or W. A D gene is named only where the DNA matches it firmly. The size field is filled for only some rows; it gives once, few, many or a size class.

V gene	J gene	D gene	clone size	CDR3 protein	CDR3 DNA
TRBV27	TRBJ1-1	.	few	CASRPRAANTEAFF	TGTGCCAGCAGGCCCCGAGCGGCGAACACTGAAGCTTTCTTT
TRBV19	TRBJ1-5	.	.	CASRGPPQGQPQHF	TGTGCCAGTAGGGGACCCCCGCAGGGGCAGCCCCAGCATTTT
TRBV5-1	TRBJ1-2	.	many	CASSYERANYGYTF	TGCGCCAGCAGTTACGAGAGGGCGAACTATGGCTACACCTTC
TRBV12-5	TRBJ2-5	TRBD2	.	CASGASGPTQYF	TGTGCTAGTGGAGCTAGCGGACCGACCCAGTACTTC
TRBV3-1/TRBV3-2	TRBJ1-1	.	.	CASSSGGRGTNTEAFF	TGTGCCAGCAGCTCCGGTGGCCGGGGGACGAACACTGAAGCTTTCTTT
TRBV29-1	TRBJ1-4	TRBD1	.	CSGSDRVRGEKLFF	TGCAGCGGCTCCGACAGGGTCCGGGGTGAAAAACTGTTTTTT
TRBV3-1/TRBV3-2	TRBJ2-7	.	.	CASSQRASGYEQYF	TGTGCCAGCAGCCAAAGGGCAAGCGGCTACGAGCAGTACTTC
TRBV2	TRBJ2-7	TRBD1	.	CASRRDSYEQYF	TGTGCCAGCAGACGGGACAGCTACGAGCAGTACTTC
TRBV3-1/TRBV3-2	TRBJ2-3	.	.	CASSPRPEGGTDTQYF	TGTGCCAGCAGCCCCCGGCCTGAAGGGGGTACAGATACGCAGTATTTT
TRBV13	TRBJ1-1	TRBD1	few	CASSLEQGASEAFF	TGTGCCAGCAGCTTAGAACAGGGGGCCTCTGAAGCTTTCTTT
TRBV12-3/TRBV12-4	TRBJ2-2	.	.	CASSLTGFGELFF	TGTGCCAGCAGTTTAACCGGGTTCGGGGAGCTGTTTTTT
TRBV5-1	TRBJ2-7	TRBD1	.	CASSLTGQLDEQYF	TGCGCCAGCAGCCTGACGGGACAGCTGGACGAGCAGTACTTC
TRBV3-1/TRBV3-2	TRBJ2-7	TRBD2	.	CASSPGTSFYEQYF	TGTGCCAGCAGTCCCGGGACTAGTTTCTACGAGCAGTACTTC
TRBV6-1	TRBJ1-5	TRBD1	.	CASSEGLERTGSSLYRHQPQHF	TGTGCCAGCAGTGAAGGACTGGAGAGGACAGGGAGTTCATTGTATCGGCATCAGCCCCAGCATTTT
TRBV30	TRBJ2-7	TRBD1	.	CAWSFATNRGEQYF	TGTGCCTGGAGTTTCGCGACCAACAGGGGCGAGCAGTACTTC
TRBV7-2	TRBJ1-6	TRBD1	.	CASSLGTGASGSPLHF	TGTGCCAGCAGCTTAGGGACAGGGGCCAGTGGTTCACCCCTCCACTTT
TRBV5-1	TRBJ2-5	.	.	CASSSAGTHKSTQYF	TGCGCCAGCAGCTCAGCCGGGACTCACAAGTCTACCCAGTACTTC
TRBV6-6	TRBJ1-1	.	.	CASSLGGVNTEAFF	TGTGCCAGCAGCCTCGGGGGGGTGAACACTGAAGCTTTCTTT
TRBV6-1	TRBJ2-3	.	few	CASSEYRRPDTQYF	TGTGCCAGCAGTGAATATCGGCGGCCAGATACGCAGTATTTT
TRBV5-6	TRBJ1-4	TRBD1	.	CASSYSRLRGRNEKLFF	TGTGCCAGCAGCTACTCACGACTCAGGGGGCGGAATGAAAAACTGTTTTTT
TRBV7-9	TRBJ1-5	.	.	CATDSYNQPQHF	TGTGCCACCGACAGTTACAATCAGCCCCAGCATTTT
TRBV7-3	TRBJ1-2	.	.	CASSLGGQGYGYTF	TGTGCCAGCAGCTTAGGGGGCCAAGGCTATGGCTACACCTTC
TRBV27	TRBJ1-5	TRBD1	.	CASSPSTGESNQPQHF	TGTGCCAGCAGTCCGTCGACAGGGGAAAGCAATCAGCCCCAGCATTTT
TRBV9	TRBJ2-5	TRBD2	once	CASSVLAGATTGETQYF	TGTGCCAGCAGCGTTCTAGCGGGGGCGACCACTGGGGAGACCCAGTACTTC
TRBV4-1	TRBJ1-5	.	.	CASSQINLLGGQPQHF	TGCGCCAGCAGCCAAATAAACCTCCTAGGGGGTCAGCCCCAGCATTTT
TRBV9	TRBJ2-1	TRBD2	.	CASSVEAGAHSSYNEQFF	TGTGCCAGCAGCGTGGAAGCGGGGGCTCACAGCTCCTACAATGAGCAGTTCTTC
TRBV19	TRBJ2-1	.	.	CASTLYNEQFF	TGTGCCAGTACCCTATACAATGAGCAGTTCTTC
TRBV7-3	TRBJ2-3	.	.	CASSWGRVATDTQYF	TGTGCCAGCAGCTGGGGCAGGGTAGCCACAGATACGCAGTATTTT
TRBV10-3	TRBJ2-2	.	.	CAISESAPPTGELFF	TGTGCCATCAGTGAGTCGGCACCACCCACCGGGGAGCTGTTTTTT
TRBV5-1	TRBJ2-2	TRBD2	.	CASSFLAGGRTGELFF	TGCGCCAGCAGCTTTCTAGCGGGGGGCCGCACCGGGGAGCTGTTTTTT
TRBV3-1/TRBV3-2	TRBJ1-2	TRBD1	.	CASSRTQGASGYTF	TGTGCCAGCAGCCGGACCCAGGGGGCCTCTGGCTACACCTTC
TRBV30	TRBJ1-4	.	.	CAWSKPGHHATNEKLFF	TGTGCCTGGAGTAAACCGGGACACCATGCAACTAATGAAAAACTGTTTTTT
TRBV9	TRBJ1-3	.	.	CASSPPGLMNTIYF	TGTGCCAGCAGCCCCCCCGGTTTGATGAACACCATATATTTT
TRBV2	TRBJ2-5	TRBD2	.	CASSPSGGVQETQYF	TGTGCCAGCAGTCCTAGCGGGGGGGTCCAAGAGACCCAGTACTTC
TRBV18	TRBJ1-1	.	.	CASSGARPNTEAFF	TGTGCCAGCTCAGGGGCACGGCCAAACACTGAAGCTTTCTTT
TRBV14	TRBJ2-5	TRBD2	once	CASSQDAGVWETQYF	TGTGCCAGCAGCCAAGACGCGGGGGTATGGGAGACCCAGTACTTC
TRBV5-6	TRBJ2-7	TRBD1	once	CASSSLQGNSYEQYF	TGTGCCAGCAGCTCCCTACAGGGGAACTCCTACGAGCAGTACTTC
TRBV5-1	TRBJ2-3	TRBD2	.	CASSLGGLAGAPYTDTQYF	TGCGCCAGCAGCTTGGGGGGACTAGCGGGGGCCCCTTACACAGATACGCAGTATTTT
TRBV9	TRBJ1-2	.	.	CASSVGPEHYGYTF	TGTGCCAGCAGCGTAGGTCCCGAGCACTATGGCTACACCTTC
TRBV5-1	TRBJ1-1	TRBD1	.	CASSFYRGEAFF	TGCGCCAGCAGCTTTTACAGGGGTGAAGCTTTCTTT
TRBV5-1	TRBJ2-6	.	.	CASWDEGAGANVLTF	TGCGCCAGCTGGGACGAGGGGGCTGGGGCCAACGTCCTGACTTTC
TRBV3-1/TRBV3-2	TRBJ1-3	.	.	CASSQEALSGNTIYF	TGTGCCAGCAGCCAAGAGGCCCTCTCTGGAAACACCATATATTTT
TRBV27	TRBJ2-6	TRBD2	.	CASSSGGSGANVLTF	TGTGCCAGCAGTTCCGGGGGGTCTGGGGCCAACGTCCTGACTTTC
TRBV27	TRBJ1-1	TRBD1	once	CASSPGQGRTEAFF	TGTGCCAGCAGTCCGGGACAGGGGAGAACTGAAGCTTTCTTT
TRBV3-1/TRBV3-2	TRBJ1-1	.	few	CASSQAPWKGDTEAFF	TGTGCCAGCAGCCAAGCCCCCTGGAAGGGGGACACTGAAGCTTTCTTT
TRBV7-8	TRBJ1-1	.	once	CASSLLALEAFF	TGTGCCAGCAGCCTCCTGGCTCTTGAAGCTTTCTTT
TRBV6-4	TRBJ1-3	.	.	CASSDDSSPSGNTIYF	TGTGCCAGCAGTGACGACAGCTCACCATCTGGAAACACCATATATTTT
TRBV9	TRBJ2-5	.	.	CASSVRGLEETQYF	TGTGCCAGCAGCGTACGGGGTCTAGAAGAGACCCAGTACTTC
TRBV29-1	TRBJ2-1	.	.	CSLEGSSFNEQFF	TGCAGCCTCGAAGGTAGTTCTTTCAATGAGCAGTTCTTC
TRBV3-1/TRBV3-2	TRBJ1-2	.	few	CASSPSDRLIYGYTF	TGTGCCAGCAGCCCTTCTGACAGACTGATCTATGGCTACACCTTC
TRBV12-3/TRBV12-4	TRBJ1-2	.	.	CASSMTENYGYTF	TGTGCCAGCAGTATGACAGAAAACTATGGCTACACCTTC
TRBV5-4	TRBJ1-1	TRBD1	.	CASSQGQKNTEAFF	TGTGCCAGCAGCCAGGGACAGAAGAACACTGAAGCTTTCTTT
TRBV18	TRBJ1-1	.	.	CASSTFGQGTEAFF	TGTGCCAGCTCCACCTTCGGCCAGGGCACTGAAGCTTTCTTT
TRBV6-2/TRBV6-3	TRBJ2-2	TRBD2	once	CASSSSRGGDTGELFF	TGTGCCAGCAGTTCCTCGCGGGGGGGCGACACCGGGGAGCTGTTTTTT
TRBV7-2	TRBJ2-7	TRBD1	once	CASSPRQGGTYEQYF	TGTGCCAGCAGCCCGCGACAGGGGGGAACCTACGAGCAGTACTTC
TRBV5-5	TRBJ1-6	.	.	CASSLAESRAVPLHF	TGTGCCAGCAGCTTGGCCGAGTCGCGCGCGGTACCCCTCCACTTT